A selection of T cell receptor beta chains follows, all from one sample in a study of blood T cell repertoires in COVID-19. Using immunoSEQ multiplex PCR, the repertoire was profiled, and TCRdb retains in-frame clones only, with some absent. Of hundreds of thousands of clones listed, around 90% are singletons. Sequenced: PBMCs or T cells enriched from blood (not recorded which). The receptors originated from a woman aged 55-70 years in a cohort exposed to, infected with or recovered from COVID-19 (not recorded which). CDR3s leave out the opening cysteine and the closing phenylalanine or tryptophan.

>TRBV5-1|14
ASSLGGIATNEKLF
>TRBV2|13
ASSRGGGASKGYT
>TRBV27|13
ASSAGGRAHNEQF
>TRBV30|13
AWSVLAGATYEQY
>TRBV18|13
ASSPRTSYYNEQF
>TRBV28|12
ASSSRTARQPQH
>TRBV25-1|13
ASSVGGAYQETQY
>TRBV5-4|14
ASSRDRGLSGNTIY
>TRBV7-2|12
ASTLRLSTDTQY
>TRBV10-1|10
ASSLPSGRQF
>TRBV28|14
ASSLGTPRSAGELF
>TRBV27|13
ASSYGLAAYNEQF
>TRBV20-1|12
SASLGRGSYEQY
>TRBV24-1|19
ATSTTSAGVYSWGTNNEQF
>TRBV18|13
ASSPGLADYNEQF
>TRBV6-5|12
ASSYTQGSYGYT
>TRBV24-1|14
ATSDLRGQGANEQF
>TRBV10-1|12
ASSESKGVGEQF
>TRBV28|13
ASSLFGGGKEKLF
>TRBV6-2/TRBV6-3|11
ASSIDSYQPQH
>TRBV27|14
ASSPRDRGSYNEQF
>TRBV4-1|13
ASSQEAVRVYGYT
>TRBV28|12
ASRDRVRNQPQH
>TRBV2|14
ASSVSSGSWEETQY
>TRBV7-3|15
ASSLDSSSGGRGTQY
>TRBV28|13
ASSPLDRVRQPQH
>TRBV3-1/TRBV3-2|15
ASSQDSLGLAVYEQY
>TRBV7-2|11
ASSLEANTEAF
>TRBV27|10
ASSFYNSPLH
>TRBV18|14
ASSPGERASSYEQY
>TRBV19|16
ASSTRHPGQGLNYGYT
>TRBV19|15
ASRTGLAGGSTDTQY
>TRBV6-2/TRBV6-3|15
ASSYSGLAGNTGELF
>TRBV30|14
AWTYRGSLWNQPQH
>TRBV28|13
ASSSRDRGTDTQY
>TRBV28|13
ASSSLDGTLRPLH
>TRBV5-6|13
ASSFGPGGPYEQY
>TRBV6-4|15
ASSDSSGRVSYNEQF